The clone carrying this TCR beta chain was counted ten times or more. Its antigen remains unknown. The sample is drawn from a study of early T cells in non-severe SARS-CoV-2 infection. Study background: Sequenced bulk RNA came from whole blood that was unsorted, and chains were unpaired. General study results and limits: Missing private and CD4 specificities, VDJdb matching favored anti-spike CD8 responses.

cDNA molecules, individually, were tagged with unique molecular identifiers. Via MiXCR, TCRdb re-called the 5' RACE reads, giving one row per CDR3 protein. The sample holds over 25,000 distinct CDR3 sequences, around 5.4% seen once. The germline gives CDR1 MNHEY, CDR2 SMNVEV (reference sequence). The V and J ends lost 3 bases and 6 bases respectively, with 13 bases between them. The CDR3 has 14 amino acids. Sequencing was performed on whole blood. The receptor's source is an adult who was a healthcare worker with PCR-confirmed SARS-CoV-2 infection or an uninfected control (not recorded which). The gene calls are TRBV27 and TRBJ2-3; tentatively, D is TRBD1 or TRBD2 (7 bases each). The CDR3 region is CASSLVQGGDTQYF. CDR3 in DNA: TGTGCCAGCAGTTTGGTTCAGGGGGGGGATACGCAGTATTTT.